The clone carrying this T cell receptor beta chain was detected only a few times. TCR beta CDR3 amplification used RNA transcripts. Amplification began with first-round RT-PCR using HTBI primers, then second-round multiplex PCR was performed. One entry per CDR3 protein, called by TCRdb with MiXCR from the multiplex PCR reads. The profile shows roughly 1.1 million distinct CDR3 sequences, 36% of them singletons. This entry is derived from a study of Graves' ophthalmopathy and Graves' hyperthyroidism. This clonotype was sampled from an adult man with Graves' hyperthyroidism. Sequenced input: peripheral blood or thyroid tissue (not recorded which).

In DNA form, the CDR3 reads TGTGCCAGCAGCAGATCCGGGACAGACCAAGAGACCCAGTACTTC. This codes for CASSRSGTDQETQYF. The gene calls are TRBV9 and TRBJ2-5; 7 nucleotides line up with TRBD1. Germline CDR1 reads SGDLS; CDR2 reads YYNGEE. V gave up 4 bases and J gave up 0 bases; unmatched junction bases: 6. This CDR3 comprises 15 residues.